This entry features one TCR beta chain sequence. Its target is not known. This entry comes from a study of CD8+ T cells in alopecia areata. Background on the study: Tofacitinib treatment spanned 6 to 18 months, with 6 months off drug afterward.

After isolation, RNA underwent reverse transcription to generate cDNA as the sequencing template. Produced via immunoSEQ multiplex PCR; TCRdb's table is partial and in-frame only. The sample consists of approximately 150,000 clones, 80% to 90% of them appearing once. The authors sorted CD4+ and CD8+ T cells from PBMCs. Whole-study findings and limits: Researchers report lesional scalp, most notably alopecia totalis/universalis, outstripped normal scalp in clonality.

The CDR3 runs 14 residues. The germline gives CDR1 SGDLS, CDR2 YYNGEE. V gave up 4 bases and J gave up 0 bases, with 11 bases separating them. The chain couples TRBV9 to TRBJ2-7; maybe TRBD2 (6 bases). This TCR derives from a human donor with alopecia areata. The specimen was CD8+ T cells sorted from blood, collected at week 0. CDR3 in DNA: TGTGCCAGCAGCTCCAGCGGGTTCTCCTACGAGCAGTACTTC. This gives the protein CASSSSGFSYEQYF.